The next 17 T cell receptor beta chains were all read from a single sample in a study of Graves' ophthalmopathy and Graves' hyperthyroidism. Amplifying from RNA transcripts, the study obtained TCR beta CDR3 regions. First-round RT-PCR employed HTBI primers, with a second-round multiplex PCR after it. TCRdb redid the calling of the multiplex PCR reads with MiXCR, one entry per CDR3 protein. The sample includes about 370,000 distinct CDR3 sequences, about 18% of them seen just once. Sample: peripheral blood. The source is an adult woman with stable Graves' hyperthyroidism.

This clonotype turned up a few times. The chain has TRBV20-1 and TRBJ2-7, with 10 bases that match TRBD2. CDR1 DFQATT and CDR2 SNEGSKA come from the germline V gene (reference sequence). V was pared by 2 bases and J by 6 bases, with 10 bases of the junction left unmatched. This CDR3 has 15 amino acids. Here the CDR3 DNA reads TGCAGTGCTAGAAAAGCGGGAGGGCTAGTCCTCGAGCAGTACTTC. Protein sequence: CSARKAGGLVLEQYF.

In this sample, this clonotype turned up many times. The chain carries TRBV12-5 and TRBJ1-5, with 9 bases aligning to TRBD1. The CDR3 is made up of 16 amino acids. Per germline, CDR1 LGHNT and CDR2 FRNRAP. Unmatched junction bases numbered 7, after V lost 3 bases and J lost 4 bases. The CDR3 DNA is TGTGCTAGTGGTTTCCCGGGACAGGGAACGAATCAGCCCCAGCATTTT. Residues: CASGFPGQGTNQPQHF.

The chain carries TRBV27 and TRBJ2-5; 8 nucleotides match TRBD1. V was clipped by 4 bases and J by 4 bases; unmatched bases: 8. The CDR3 covers 15 residues. CDR1 and CDR2 from the germline V gene are MNHEY and SMNVEV (reference sequence). This CDR3 is CASSSGQVGIETQYF. The DNA of the CDR3 is TGTGCCAGCAGTTCGGGACAGGTGGGAATAGAGACCCAGTACTTC.

This clonotype has a count of ten or more. The gene calls are TRBV4-1 and TRBJ2-6; perhaps TRBD1 as D (6 bases). CDR1 and CDR2 from the germline V gene are MGHRA and YSYEKL. The V end was cut by 4 bases, the J end by 0 bases, with 16 bases between. The CDR3 is 18 residues long. The CDR3 region is CASSLSGQSSSGANVLTF. In DNA, the CDR3 is TGCGCCAGCAGCCTTTCCGGACAGTCCAGCTCTGGGGCCAACGTCCTGACTTTC.

The gene calls are TRBV5-1 and TRBJ2-7; 7 bases match TRBD1. The CDR3 contains 16 residues. The germline V gene encodes CDR1 SGHRS and CDR2 YFSETQ. V shed 1 base and J 7 bases; nucleotides not matched to a gene: 14. DNA for the CDR3: TGCGCCAGCAGCTTGATCTTTCTTGAGGGGGCTTGGGAGCAGTACTTC. Translating gives CASSLIFLEGAWEQYF.

This clonotype occurred many times. The rearrangement links TRBV5-5 to TRBJ1-2, with TRBD1 matching over 8 bases. V trimming: 4 bases; J trimming: 2 bases; junction bases outside the gene matches: 4. Germline V lookup: CDR1 SGHKS, CDR2 YYEKEE (reference sequence). This CDR3 is built from 14 residues. For the CDR3, the DNA is TGTGCCAGCAGCGGAACAGGGGGGAACTATGGCTACACCTTC. Protein sequence: CASSGTGGNYGYTF.

V usage is TRBV19 and J usage is TRBJ2-1; 9 positions agree with TRBD2. V lost 6 bases and J lost 6; bases outside the gene matches: 6. CDR1 and CDR2 (germline): LNHDA, SQIVND (reference sequence). The CDR3 has 14 residues. CDR3 sequence: CASSVAGAPNEQFF. CDR3 sequence (DNA): TGTGCCAGTAGCGTAGCGGGAGCCCCCAATGAGCAGTTCTTC.

The CDR3 here is CASSAEVGYTF. CDR3 DNA: TGTGCCAGCAGCGCCGAGGTGGGCTACACCTTC. V is TRBV12-3 or TRBV12-4 and J is TRBJ1-2; D gene ambiguous. The V end was cut by 6 bases, the J end by 8 bases, with 10 bases between. The CDR3 spans 11 residues.

V gene TRBV6-1 combines with J gene TRBJ1-5; TRBD1 matches 9 bases. V shed 6 bases, J shed 6 bases, and the junction held 12 bases outside the gene matches. Germline V CDR1 and CDR2: MNHNS, SASEGT. This CDR3 comprises 16 residues. In nucleotides, the CDR3 is TGTGCCAGCAGAGGGACAGGGTTCGGGGTCGGTCAGCCCCAGCATTTT. Translating gives CASRGTGFGVGQPQHF.

This clonotype was seen many times. The chain uses TRBV28 and TRBJ1-5, with TRBD1 identical over 7 bases. V shed 5 bases, J shed 0 bases, and the junction held 13 bases outside the gene matches. The CDR3 runs 18 residues. Germline V CDR1 and CDR2: MDHEN, SYDVKM. CDR3 amino acids: CASSTTPGQDDSNQPQHF. The CDR3 nucleotides are TGTGCCAGCAGTACGACTCCCGGACAGGACGATAGCAATCAGCCCCAGCATTTT.

In its sample, this clonotype was seen many times. The genes are TRBV7-2 and TRBJ2-7; D gene uncertain. V lost 1 base to trimming and J lost 0 bases, with 10 bases between them. Germline V gene sequence: CDR1 SGHTA, CDR2 FQGNSA. The CDR3 totals 15 residues. CDR3 DNA sequence: TGTGCCAGCAGCTTAGGGGCACTGAGCTCCTACGAGCAGTACTTC. The encoded protein is CASSLGALSSYEQYF.

This chain uses TRBV2 with TRBJ1-6; possible D gene TRBD1, 5 bases. The V gene lost 6 bases and the J gene lost 0 bases, with 15 bases spanning the gap. Per the germline V gene, CDR1 is SNHLY and CDR2 is FYNNEI. The length of the CDR3 is 17 residues. The CDR3 nucleotides are TGTGCCAGCAGCCGGGGAGGGACCAGCTCCTATAATTCACCCCTCCACTTT. Its translation is CASSRGGTSSYNSPLHF.

This clonotype occurred many times. V usage is TRBV12-3 or TRBV12-4 and J usage is TRBJ1-1, with a tentative D call TRBD1 (6 bases). The CDR3 is 14 amino acids. The V gene lost 0 bases and the J gene lost 4 bases, with 9 bases spanning the gap. The CDR3 bases are TGTGCCAGCAGTTTAGCGGGCAGGGGCACTGAAGCTTTCTTT. It yields the protein CASSLAGRGTEAFF.

This clonotype has a count of ten or more. This chain links TRBV12-3 or TRBV12-4 with TRBJ2-7, with unresolved D. CDR3 size: 12 residues. Between the trimmed V and J ends, which lost 6 bases and 0 bases, there was a span of 6 bases. The CDR3 loop reads CASSRSSYEQYF. The CDR3 DNA follows: TGTGCCAGCAGCCGGAGCTCCTACGAGCAGTACTTC.

This clonotype was detected ten times or more. CDR3 sequence reads: CASSPGRPGHLVNYGYTF. CDR3 sequence (DNA): TGTGCCAGCAGCCCAGGGAGGCCCGGACACCTAGTAAACTATGGCTACACCTTC. The chain carries TRBV6-2 or TRBV6-3 and TRBJ1-2; the D gene is possibly TRBD1 (5 bases). CDR1 and CDR2 (germline): MNHEY, SVGEGT. V lost 6 bases and J 2 bases, leaving 25 bases between the germline ends. This CDR3 has 18 residues.

As to this clonotype: Because the CDR3 is missing its conserved closing phenylalanine or tryptophan, this is likely a read error. It is unclear where the CDR3 begins or ends on the DNA, so no DNA is shown, and the CDR3 is as TCRdb lists it. This chain connects TRBV12-3 or TRBV12-4 to TRBJ2-2. The CDR3 has 14 amino acids, counting both end residues. The CDR3 region is CASSRLSYTGELLL.

The rearrangement uses TRBV12-3 or TRBV12-4 and TRBJ1-1; no firm D call. V was cut by 5 bases and J by 4 bases, with 11 bases left in between. The CDR3 covers 13 residues. DNA for the CDR3: TGTGCCAGCAGTGAGGTAGAGGGCACTGAAGCTTTCTTT. This sequence encodes CASSEVEGTEAFF.